A selection of T cell receptor beta chains follows, all from one sample in a study of Ad26.COV2.S vaccination and SARS-CoV-2 variants. Clones were read by immunoSEQ multiplex PCR, and TCRdb kept only the in-frame ones, dropping some. The sample has about 400,000 clones, around 87% seen once. The source material was peripheral blood, sampled in a trial of Ad26.COV2.S vaccine versus placebo. The source of these receptors is a person between 18 and 65 years old who received the Ad26.COV2.S COVID-19 vaccine or a placebo. Both conserved end residues are part of each CDR3. A D gene is named only where the DNA matches it firmly. Where a row states a size, it is once, few, many or the class of an expanded clone; other rows omit it.

clone size,V gene,D gene,J gene,CDR3 DNA,CDR3 protein
-,TRBV30,-,TRBJ1-2,TGTGCCTGGAGCGAGATAATGGGACTTGACTATGGCTACACCTTC,CAWSEIMGLDYGYTF
-,TRBV10-3,TRBD1,TRBJ1-1,TGTGCCATCAGCCTCCTTGACAGGGCGGCTGAAGCTTTCTTT,CAISLLDRAAEAFF
-,TRBV5-6,-,TRBJ1-1,TGTGCCAGCAGCTGGTACATGAGGATGAACACTGAAGCTTTCTTT,CASSWYMRMNTEAFF
-,TRBV5-1,-,TRBJ1-5,TGCGCCAGCAGCTTGGGAGGGTTAAGTCAGCCCCAGCATTTT,CASSLGGLSQPQHF
-,TRBV14,-,TRBJ1-2,TGTGCCAGCAGCCGATCGGGGGTGGATGGCTACACCTTC,CASSRSGVDGYTF
-,TRBV28,-,TRBJ2-5,TGTGCCAGCAGTTTAGGGGGCCAAGAGACCCAGTACTTC,CASSLGGQETQYF
-,TRBV6-2/TRBV6-3,-,TRBJ2-7,TGTGCCAGCAGTCTTGTCCGATCCCCCTACGAGCAGTACTTC,CASSLVRSPYEQYF
once,TRBV4-3,-,TRBJ2-1,TGCGCCAGCAGCCTCTCACAGGACAATGAGCAGTTCTTC,CASSLSQDNEQFF
-,TRBV6-2/TRBV6-3,TRBD1,TRBJ1-6,TGTGCCAGCAGTTACGATGCAGGGGGGTATTCACCCCTCCACTTT,CASSYDAGGYSPLHF
-,TRBV4-3,TRBD1,TRBJ2-6,TGCGCCAGCAGCCAAGGGCAGGGGGCTTTGGGGGCCAACGTCCTGACTTTC,CASSQGQGALGANVLTF
few,TRBV7-6,-,TRBJ2-7,TGTGCCAGCGGGGCAAGCTCCTACGAGCAGTACTTC,CASGASSYEQYF